The next 3 T cell receptor beta chains were all read from a single sample in a study of blood T cell repertoires in COVID-19. The repertoire was sequenced with immunoSEQ multiplex PCR; TCRdb's copy has only in-frame clones and lacks some. The sample contains about 100,000 clones, just over 90% of which appear only once. Material for sequencing was peripheral blood. The receptors derive from a woman aged 30 to 39 with acute or convalescent COVID-19.

The genes are TRBV3-1 (or the pseudogene TRBV3-2) and TRBJ1-5; D is undetermined. CDR1 and CDR2 (germline): LGHDT, YNNKEL (reference sequence). The CDR3 consists of 12 residues. The V end was cut by 5 bases, the J end by 7 bases, with 9 bases between. CDR3 protein: CASSMRGQPQHF. CDR3 in DNA: TGTGCCAGCAGCATGAGAGGACAGCCCCAGCATTTT.

The sample holds a few counts of this clone. The chain recombines TRBV4-2 with TRBJ1-1; D remains ambiguous. Germline CDR1 and CDR2: LGHNA and YNFKEQ. The V and J ends lost 0 bases and 6 bases respectively, with 14 bases between them. This CDR3 region has 15 residues. Written as DNA, the CDR3 is TGTGCCAGCAGCCAAGACTGGGAGGCTCTTGCTGAAGCTTTCTTT. This gives the protein CASSQDWEALAEAFF.

The V gene is TRBV7-8, the J gene TRBJ1-3, with D uncertain. In germline, CDR1 is SGHVS, CDR2 FQNEAQ. This CDR3 is built from 14 residues. The V and J ends lost 5 bases and 0 bases respectively, with 8 bases between them. The CDR3 DNA reads TGTGCCAGCAGCCGTACTTACTCTGGAAACACCATATATTTT. Its protein product is CASSRTYSGNTIYF.